This T cell receptor (beta chain) was captured in a study of radiotherapy plus CTLA-4 blockade in lung cancer. Sequenced by immunoSEQ multiplex PCR; TCRdb stores in-frame clones only, minus some. Here the sample spans roughly 86,000 clones, less than 90% being singletons. Germline lookup yields CDR1 MNHEY and CDR2 SMNVEV (reference sequence). The CDR3 has 14 amino acids. V dropped 3 bases and J dropped 2 bases, with 8 bases sitting between them. The V gene is TRBV27, the J gene TRBJ1-5, with D unresolved. The source was peripheral blood, collected from a patient treated with radiotherapy plus ipilimumab. This receptor was obtained from a human donor with non-small cell lung cancer who had stable disease on radiotherapy plus ipilimumab. The CDR3 DNA follows: TGTGCCAGCAGTTTTGTTAGAGGCAATCAGCCCCAGCATTTT. Translation: CASSFVRGNQPQHF.